Presented here are 15 T cell receptor beta chains from one specimen sequenced in a study of OX40 agonist ivuxolimab in advanced cancers. Only in-frame clones appear in the TCRdb table, and some are missing; sequencing was by immunoSEQ multiplex PCR. The sample has around 73,000 clones, just under 90% seen once; the top ten hold 9.5% to 12%. The specimen comprised CD4+ or CD8+ T cells sorted from blood, sampled in a trial of the OX40 agonist ivuxolimab. The source is an adult with an advanced solid tumor such as melanoma, head and neck, liver or kidney cancer.

The J gene is TRBJ2-7, the V gene TRBV19, with a tentative D call TRBD1 (6 bases). Germline assignment: CDR1 LNHDA and CDR2 SQIVND (reference sequence). The CDR3 loop spans 15 amino acids. The germline V and J ends were trimmed by 4 bases and 4 bases, with 17 bases remaining between them. The CDR3 sequence is CASSTKTGPPYEQYF. CDR3 in DNA: TGTGCCAGTAGTACAAAGACAGGACCTCCGTACGAGCAGTACTTC.

This clone has only one observation. V gene TRBV5-1 combines with J gene TRBJ2-7, with 8 bases lining up with TRBD2. The germline gives CDR1 SGHRS, CDR2 YFSETQ. The V segment lost 3 bases and the J segment 3 bases; nucleotides outside the gene matches: 14. The CDR3 sequence is 17 residues long. The DNA of the CDR3 is TGCGCCAGCAGCTCGACAACCGGGGGGGTACAAGACTACGAGCAGTACTTC. It encodes CASSSTTGGVQDYEQYF. Full variable domain (remainder filled in from reference TRBV5-1 and TRBJ2-7): KAGVTQTPRYLIKTRGQQVTLSCSPISGHRSVSWYQQTPGQGLQFLFEYFSETQRNKGNFPGRFSGRQFSNSRSEMNVSTLELGDSALYLCASSSTTGGVQDYEQYFGPGTRLTVT.

The genes are TRBV27 and TRBJ2-2; D might be TRBD2 (6 bases). V dropped 11 bases and J dropped 6 bases, with 25 bases sitting between them. The CDR3 runs 16 residues. Germline CDR1 and CDR2: MNHEY and SMNVEV (reference sequence). The CDR3 bases are TGTGCCGCCCGCCCCCGGGGAGGCCCCCTGGCCGGGGAGCTGTTTTTT. Protein sequence: CAARPRGGPLAGELFF.

The chain combines TRBV15 with TRBJ1-3, with 8 bases fitting TRBD1. The V gene end was trimmed by 4 bases and the J gene end by 4 bases; junction bases not matched to a gene: 6. Germline V CDR1 and CDR2: LNHNV, YYDKDF (reference sequence). This CDR3 is 15 amino acids long. The CDR3 reads CATSTDRGAGNTIYF. The DNA for the CDR3 is TGTGCCACCAGCACCGACAGGGGAGCGGGAAACACCATATATTTT.

This chain connects TRBV6-6 to TRBJ2-7; D ambiguous. CDR3 length: 13 amino acids. V was cut by 4 bases and J by 3 bases, with 10 bases left in between. CDR1 is MNHNY and CDR2 is SVGAGI in the germline V gene (reference sequence). The CDR3: CASSWIKGYEQYF. Here the CDR3 DNA reads TGTGCCAGCAGTTGGATCAAGGGCTACGAGCAGTACTTC.

In DNA form, the CDR3 reads TGTGCCAGCAGCCAGGGAACTCTTTCGTCTTACGAGCAGTACTTC. Translated, it gives CASSQGTLSSYEQYF. The rearrangement joins TRBV14 to TRBJ2-7; D unclear. Germline CDR1 is SGHDN and CDR2 is FVKESK. The CDR3 extends over 15 amino acids. V was cut by 3 bases and J by 4 bases, with 16 bases left in between. Based on the CDR3 plus reference TRBV14 and TRBJ2-7, the full variable domain is EAGVTQFPSHSVIEKGQTVTLRCDPISGHDNLYWYRRVMGKEIKFLLHFVKESKQDESGMPNNRFLAERTGGTYSTLKVQPAELEDSGVYFCASSQGTLSSYEQYFGPGTRLTVT.

The chain is built from TRBV7-3 and TRBJ2-7, with TRBD1 as a possible D gene (6 bases). Trimming removed 5 bases at V and 6 bases at J, with 20 bases between. Germline CDR1 and CDR2: SGHTA and FQGTGA. This CDR3 has 15 residues. CDR3 DNA sequence: TGTGCCAGCAGCACGAGACAGGTTGGAGTGGTCGAGCAGTACTTC. The encoded protein is CASSTRQVGVVEQYF.

This sequence joins TRBV5-8 and TRBJ2-7; 7 bases agree with TRBD1. The germline V gene has CDR1 SGHTS and CDR2 YDEGEE. The CDR3 has 15 amino acids. J was trimmed by 4 bases and V by 1 base; bases with no gene match: 8. The CDR3 reads CASSLLRQGIYEQYF. CDR3 nucleotide sequence: TGTGCCAGCAGCTTGTTAAGACAGGGTATTTACGAGCAGTACTTC. Full variable domain (rest looked up from reference TRBV5-8 and TRBJ2-7): EAGVTQSPTHLIKTRGQQATLRCSPISGHTSVYWYQQALGLGLQFLLWYDEGEERNRGNFPPRFSGRQFPNYSSELNVNALELEDSALYLCASSLLRQGIYEQYFGPGTRLTVT.

The chain carries TRBV14 and TRBJ2-5; D not resolved. V was cut by 5 bases and J by 1 base, with 11 bases left in between. From germline, CDR1 is SGHDN and CDR2 FVKESK. The CDR3 is 14 residues long. For the CDR3, the DNA is TGTGCCAGCAGCTCGAAAGGGTTCCAAGAGACCCAGTACTTC. It codes for CASSSKGFQETQYF.

The chain has TRBV29-1 and TRBJ2-1; perhaps TRBD2 as D (6 bases). The germline CDR1 and CDR2 sequences are SQVTM and ANQGSEA. Trimming took off 5 bases at V and 9 bases at J, with 14 bases between the two ends. This CDR3 has 12 residues. This chain's CDR3 is CSVPLARGEQFF. CDR3 nucleotides: TGCAGCGTTCCCCTAGCGCGTGGTGAGCAGTTCTTC.

The CDR3 bases are TGTGCCAGCAGTTTTTACCGGGACAGGGGTAGCAATCAGCCCCAGCATTTT. Its translation is CASSFYRDRGSNQPQHF. The rearrangement links TRBV28 to TRBJ1-5; TRBD1 aligns across 10 bases. The length of the CDR3 is 17 residues. Trimming took 3 bases from V and 0 from J; bases not matched to a gene: 5. In germline, CDR1 is MDHEN, CDR2 SYDVKM. The whole variable domain, filled in from reference TRBV28 and TRBJ1-5, reads DVKVTQSSRYLVKRTGEKVFLECVQDMDHENMFWYRQDPGLGLRLIYFSYDVKMKEKGDIPEGYSVSREKKERFSLILESASTNQTSMYLCASSFYRDRGSNQPQHFGDGTRLSIL.

The V call is TRBV10-3, the J call TRBJ2-3; weak D call: TRBD2 (6 bases). The V end lost 10 bases, the J end lost 1 base, and 12 bases lay between the germline ends. The CDR3 contains 13 residues. Germline V gene lookup returns CDR1 ENHRY and CDR2 SYGVKD. DNA of the CDR3: TGTGCCACCGGGGGACTTCGCACAGATACGCAGTATTTT. It is translated as CATGGLRTDTQYF.

The chain uses TRBV5-5 and TRBJ2-7, with 8 positions matching TRBD1. The length of the CDR3 is 14 residues. The V and J ends lost 4 bases and 1 base, in that order; junction bases with no gene match: 4. Germline CDR1 reads SGHKS; CDR2 reads YYEKEE (reference sequence). The CDR3 DNA sequence: TGTGCCAGCAGCCCGGACAGGGCGTCCTACGAGCAGTACTTC. Its protein is CASSPDRASYEQYF.

The V and J genes are TRBV7-9 and TRBJ2-1; 9 nucleotides line up with TRBD1. This CDR3 has 14 amino acids. Germline CDR1 SEHNR, CDR2 FQNEAQ (reference sequence). J gave up 4 bases and V 7 bases, and 5 bases lay outside the gene matches. CDR3 residues: CASITDRGYNEQFF. The CDR3 DNA sequence: TGTGCCAGCATCACCGACAGGGGGTACAATGAGCAGTTCTTC.

CDR3 nucleotides: TGTGCCAGCAGTCAACTTAGCTCCTACGAGCAGTACTTC. Translation: CASSQLSSYEQYF. The rearrangement joins TRBV27 to TRBJ2-7; D is unclear. Germline V lookup: CDR1 MNHEY, CDR2 SMNVEV (reference sequence). Trimming removed 5 bases at V and 0 bases at J, with 8 bases between. CDR3 size: 13 residues.